This T cell receptor beta chain was observed in a study of Graves' ophthalmopathy and Graves' hyperthyroidism. The study's findings and limits: Blood also contained most of the expanded thyroid clonotypes above 0.001 frequency. Between ophthalmopathy and stable hyperthyroidism, a 13-signature model drew a separation with around 90% sensitivity and approximately 81% specificity. The model forecast ophthalmopathy progression, reaching around 70% sensitivity and less than 75% specificity.

For repertoire sequencing, the TCR beta CDR3 regions were amplified from RNA transcripts. HTBI-primed RT-PCR formed the first round, and a multiplex PCR formed the second. TCRdb passed the multiplex PCR reads through MiXCR, listing each CDR3 protein once. Among 650,000 to 900,000 distinct CDR3 sequences listed, roughly 40% were seen once. Ten or more counts support this clonotype. Antigen specificity is unknown. Germline CDR1 and CDR2: SGHAT and FQNNGV. CDR3 length equals 13 residues. Trimming took 7 bases from V and 7 from J, leaving 16 bases between them. The source is an adult man with Graves' ophthalmopathy. The gene calls are TRBV11-2 and TRBJ1-1; weak D call: TRBD1 (6 bases). Sequencing used peripheral blood. Here the CDR3 reads CASNHGGRFEAFF. As DNA, the CDR3 is TGTGCCAGCAACCATGGGGGGCGGTTTGAAGCTTTCTTT.